Sequencing of this T cell receptor (beta chain) was carried out in a study of TIL therapy for anti-PD-1-resistant metastatic lung cancer. Germline V lookup: CDR1 SEHNR, CDR2 FQNEAQ (reference sequence). The CDR3 loop spans 14 amino acids. V lost 1 base to trimming and J lost 5 bases, with 11 bases between them. Sequencing used immunoSEQ v3. Survey-level samples got about 2 million read pairs; deep-level samples got 5-6 million. TCRdb keeps only in-frame clones here, not all; method: immunoSEQ multiplex PCR. The data hold about 50,000 clones, with 79% observed a single time. Time point described: pre-treatment sample, taken before nivolumab and TIL therapy. Stage 4 NSCLC adults joined between late 2017 and 2020.

The sequenced sample was blood, obtained at baseline. The chain employs TRBV7-9 and TRBJ1-1, with D maybe TRBD1 (5 bases). The receptor comes from a woman aged 25 to 80 with non-small cell lung cancer. CDR3 sequence (DNA): TGTGCCAGCAGCTTAGTCACGGGGGAGACTGAAGCTTTCTTT. Its protein is CASSLVTGETEAFF. Full variable domain (remainder filled in from reference TRBV7-9 and TRBJ1-1): DTGVSQNPRHKITKRGQNVTFRCDPISEHNRLYWYRQTLGQGPEFLTYFQNEAQLEKSRLLSDRFSAERPKGSFSTLEIQRTEQGDSAMYLCASSLVTGETEAFFGQGTRLTVV.